These T cell receptor beta chains were read from a single sample in a study of CD8 T cells in ankylosing spondylitis. TCRdb fed the 5' RACE reads into MiXCR, producing one record per CDR3 protein. The sample shows roughly 180,000 distinct CDR3 sequences, 13% of them seen only once. The specimen sequenced was blood, either unsorted or a sorted T cell fraction (not recorded which). The source is a female donor with ankylosing spondylitis or in good health (not recorded which). Each CDR3 is given with its conserved first and last residue. Each record gives: D gene, clone size, J gene, V gene, CDR3 DNA, CDR3 protein. A D gene is named only where the DNA matches it firmly. Size is stated for part of the rows, as once, few or many counts, or as a class when the clone is expanded.

TRBD2 few TRBJ2-1 TRBV5-1 TGCGCCAGCAGCTTGAGGACCGGCGGGAGCTCCTACAATGAGCAGTTCTTC CASSLRTGGSSYNEQFF
TRBD1 few TRBJ1-2 TRBV5-1 TGCGCCAGCAGCCATGGACAGGGAGACGGCTACACCTTC CASSHGQGDGYTF
TRBD2 few TRBJ2-3 TRBV5-1 TGCGCCAGCAGCTCCACCATGACTAGCGGGTCCACAGATACGCAGTATTTT CASSSTMTSGSTDTQYF
- many TRBJ1-1 TRBV7-9 TGTGCCAGCCTGAACACTGAAGCTTTCTTT CASLNTEAFF
- - TRBJ1-5 TRBV27 TGTGCCAGCAGTTTACGGGGGCGTCAGCCCCAGCATTTT CASSLRGRQPQHF
- many TRBJ2-7 TRBV27 TGTGCCAGCAGTCCGACCCGTTTCCCCTACGAGCAGTACTTC CASSPTRFPYEQYF
- medium-sized TRBJ2-2 TRBV7-9 TGTGCCAGCAAGGAGTATGATGGCGGGGAGCTGTTTTTT CASKEYDGGELFF
TRBD1 many TRBJ2-7 TRBV20-1 TGCAGTGCTAGGCCTCGGGACAGCTCCTACGAGCAGTACTTC CSARPRDSSYEQYF
- many TRBJ1-1 TRBV9 TGTGCCAGCAGTTACACAGGGACTGAAGCTTTCTTT CASSYTGTEAFF
- many TRBJ1-1 TRBV23-1 TGCGCCAGCAGTCATGGTCTTGCGCGGGACACTGAAGCTTTCTTT CASSHGLARDTEAFF
- many TRBJ1-4 TRBV6-1 TGTGCCAGCAAGAGGCGGGGGGGAAATGAAAAACTGTTTTTT CASKRRGGNEKLFF
- - TRBJ1-1 TRBV18 TGTGCCAGCTCACAGGGGACTGCCGATGAAGCTTTCTTT CASSQGTADEAFF
TRBD1 few TRBJ1-5 TRBV7-2 TGTGCCAGCAGCCGGGACAGAAATCAGCCCCAGCATTTT CASSRDRNQPQHF
TRBD1 many TRBJ1-5 TRBV19 TGTGCCAGTAGCTGGGACAGGGTTCAGCCCCAGCATTTT CASSWDRVQPQHF
- few TRBJ2-5 TRBV6-6 TGTGCCAGCAGTTATGCCCCTGCAGAGACCCAGTACTTC CASSYAPAETQYF
- - TRBJ1-4 TRBV19 TGTGCCAGTAGTCCGAGGAATGAAAAACTGTTTTTT CASSPRNEKLFF
- many TRBJ2-1 TRBV6-2/TRBV6-3 TGTGCCAGCAGTTACTCCGGGGAGAACAATGAGCAGTTCTTC CASSYSGENNEQFF
- - TRBJ2-3 TRBV2 TGTGCCAGCGAGTTTGGGGGAGGCACAGATACGCAGTATTTT CASEFGGGTDTQYF
- - TRBJ1-5 TRBV7-2 TGTGCCAGCAGCTTAGGGCCCAGCATCATTCAGCCCCAGCATTTT CASSLGPSIIQPQHF
- - TRBJ2-6 TRBV2 TGTGCCAACCGAGCTGGGGCCAACGTCCTGACTTTC CANRAGANVLTF
TRBD2 few TRBJ2-1 TRBV15 TGTGCCACCAGTCTGCCGGGACTAGGCTACAATGAGCAGTTCTTC CATSLPGLGYNEQFF
- many TRBJ1-2 TRBV6-5 TGTGCCAGCAGTTACTCTGCAAGTAGGGACGGCTACACCTTC CASSYSASRDGYTF
- few TRBJ2-2 TRBV6-6 TGTGCCAGCACCAAGACCGGGGAGCTGTTTTTT CASTKTGELFF
- many TRBJ2-1 TRBV3-1 TGTGCCAGCAGCCCCGAGGGGACAGCGGGACGACAGTTCTTC CASSPEGTAGRQFF
- - TRBJ1-1 TRBV15 TGTGCCACCAGCCCCACGTACCGGGACACCACCAAAAGAAACACTGAAGCTTTCTTT CATSPTYRDTTKRNTEAFF
- - TRBJ1-2 TRBV12-3/TRBV12-4 TGTGCCAGCAGCTTGAACAGGGTCGGCTACACCTTC CASSLNRVGYTF
- many TRBJ1-1 TRBV15 TGTGCCACCATGCAACCGGGAGGGAGTGTGGTTGAAGCTTTCTTT CATMQPGGSVVEAFF
- many TRBJ2-5 TRBV7-9 TGTGCCAGCAGCCAGGGTAGGGAGGAGCCCCAGTACTTC CASSQGREEPQYF
TRBD2 - TRBJ2-1 TRBV4-3 TGCGCCAGCAGCCTTTTTGCTAGCGGGAGCTCCTACAATGAGCAGTTCTTC CASSLFASGSSYNEQFF
- few TRBJ1-4 TRBV30 TGTGCCTGGAGTTATTCAGGGGCTGAAAAACTGTTTTTT CAWSYSGAEKLFF
TRBD2 few TRBJ2-3 TRBV20-1 TGCAGTGCTCTTTATAGCGGGAGTGGCACAGATACGCAGTATTTT CSALYSGSGTDTQYF
TRBD1 many TRBJ2-3 TRBV9 TGTGCCAGCAGCGCGAGACAGGGAAGGGCAGATACGCAGTATTTT CASSARQGRADTQYF
TRBD1 - TRBJ1-5 TRBV6-2/TRBV6-3 TGTGCCAGCAGAGGTAACCGGGACAGGGCGATTCAGCCCCAGCATTTT CASRGNRDRAIQPQHF
- - TRBJ2-1 TRBV20-1 TGCTGTGCTAGAGATTGGGCTAGCGCTACGGCCAATGAGCAGTTCTTC CCARDWASATANEQFF
TRBD2 few TRBJ2-2 TRBV7-9 TGTGCCAGCAGCTCCTCGGGACTAGCTGCCAGCGGGGAGCTGTTTTTT CASSSSGLAASGELFF
TRBD2 many TRBJ2-5 TRBV7-8 TGTGCCAGCATCGAGCGGGAGAGGGAGACCCAGTACTTC CASIERERETQYF
- few TRBJ2-1 TRBV20-1 TGCAGTGCTCTCACCCAGGCTGGGAATGAGCAGTTCTTC CSALTQAGNEQFF
- few TRBJ2-6 TRBV5-1 TGCGCCAGCAGCTTCATTAGCTCTGGGGCCAACGTCCTGACTTTC CASSFISSGANVLTF
- - TRBJ1-4 TRBV7-9 TGTGCCAGCAGCTTAGTATCCGGTAATGAAAAACTGTTTTTT CASSLVSGNEKLFF
- many TRBJ1-1 TRBV12-3/TRBV12-4 TGTGCCAGCAGCCATACCGAGGGGAACACTGAAGCTTTCTTT CASSHTEGNTEAFF
- - TRBJ1-3 TRBV7-2 TGTGCCAGCAGCTTAAGAGGGCAGAGCTCTGGAAACACCATATATTTT CASSLRGQSSGNTIYF
- many TRBJ2-2 TRBV5-1 TGCGCCAGCAGCTTGGACCCAGGGCGTAGTTACGGGGAGCTGTTTTTT CASSLDPGRSYGELFF
- many TRBJ2-3 TRBV19 TGTGCCAGTAGTACTTCAACCATGCAGTATTTT CASSTSTMQYF
TRBD1 many TRBJ2-2 TRBV15 TGTGCCACCGGGACAGCGAACACCGGGGAGCTGTTTTTT CATGTANTGELFF
TRBD1 few TRBJ2-7 TRBV30 TGTGCCTGGATGGACAGGCGGTTCTACGAGCAGTACTTC CAWMDRRFYEQYF
TRBD2 - TRBJ2-5 TRBV4-3 TGCGCCAGCAGCCAAGATAGGACTAGCATTTTTGAGACCCAGTACTTC CASSQDRTSIFETQYF
- few TRBJ1-1 TRBV7-8 TGTGCCAGCAGCTTCTGGCAGACTGAAGCTTTCTTT CASSFWQTEAFF
- many TRBJ2-7 TRBV20-1 TGCAGTGCTAGGGGGACGGGAGACTACGAGCAGTACTTC CSARGTGDYEQYF
- - TRBJ2-1 TRBV6-4 TGTGCCAGCAGTGTAGGACCGGGAGAGCACAATGAGCAGTTCTTC CASSVGPGEHNEQFF
- few TRBJ2-2 TRBV18 TGTGCCAGCTCGGATGAGAACACCGGGGAGCTGTTTTTT CASSDENTGELFF